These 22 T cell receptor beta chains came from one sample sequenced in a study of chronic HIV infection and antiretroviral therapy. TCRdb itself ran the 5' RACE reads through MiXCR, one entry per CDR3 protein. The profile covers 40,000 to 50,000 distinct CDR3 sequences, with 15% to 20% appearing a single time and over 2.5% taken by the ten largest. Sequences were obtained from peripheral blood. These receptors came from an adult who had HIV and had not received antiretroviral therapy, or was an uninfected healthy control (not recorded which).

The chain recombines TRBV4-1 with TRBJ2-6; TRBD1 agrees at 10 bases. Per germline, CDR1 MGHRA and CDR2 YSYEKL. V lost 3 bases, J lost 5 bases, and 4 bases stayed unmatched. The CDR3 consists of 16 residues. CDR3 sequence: CASSQTGGRRANVLTF. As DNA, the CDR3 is TGCGCCAGCAGCCAGACAGGGGGCAGGAGGGCCAACGTCCTGACTTTC.

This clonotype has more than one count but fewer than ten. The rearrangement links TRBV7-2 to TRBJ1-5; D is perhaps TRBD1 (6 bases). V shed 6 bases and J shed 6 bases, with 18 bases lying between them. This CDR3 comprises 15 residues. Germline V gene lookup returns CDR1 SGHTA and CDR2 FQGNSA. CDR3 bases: TGTGCCAGCAGTTCAGGTCGGGGGGCGGGTCAGCCCCAGCATTTT. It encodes CASSSGRGAGQPQHF.

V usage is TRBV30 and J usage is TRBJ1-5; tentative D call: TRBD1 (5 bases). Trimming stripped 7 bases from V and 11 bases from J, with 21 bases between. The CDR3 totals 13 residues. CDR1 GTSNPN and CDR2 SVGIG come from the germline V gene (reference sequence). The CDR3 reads CALAVSGGGAQHF. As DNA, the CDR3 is TGTGCCTTAGCCGTGTCCGGGGGTGGGGCCCAGCATTTT.

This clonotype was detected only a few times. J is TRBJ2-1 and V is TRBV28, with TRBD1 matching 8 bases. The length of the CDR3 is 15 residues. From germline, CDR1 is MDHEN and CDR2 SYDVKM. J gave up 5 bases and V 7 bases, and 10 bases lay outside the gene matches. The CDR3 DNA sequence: TGTGCCAGCACCCGTGCAGGACAGGGCGACAATGAGCAGTTCTTC. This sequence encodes CASTRAGQGDNEQFF.

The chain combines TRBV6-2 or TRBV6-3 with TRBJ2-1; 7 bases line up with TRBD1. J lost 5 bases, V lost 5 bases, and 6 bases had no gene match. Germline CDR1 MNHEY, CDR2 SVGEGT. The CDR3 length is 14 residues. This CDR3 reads CASSQPTGDNEQFF. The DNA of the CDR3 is TGTGCCAGCAGTCAACCTACAGGGGACAATGAGCAGTTCTTC.

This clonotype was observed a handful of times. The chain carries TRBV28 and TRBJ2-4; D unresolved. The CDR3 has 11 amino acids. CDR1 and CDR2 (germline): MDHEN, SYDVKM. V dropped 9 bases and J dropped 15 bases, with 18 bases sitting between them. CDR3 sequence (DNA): TGTGCCAGGTCAACCCCCAGCCCTCCGTACTTC. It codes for CARSTPSPPYF.

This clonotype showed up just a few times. CDR3 bases: TGCAGCGTTGCCAATATCGCGAACACCGGGGAGCTGTTTTTT. Its translation: CSVANIANTGELFF. The chain is built from TRBV29-1 and TRBJ2-2; D is ambiguous. Germline CDR1 SQVTM, CDR2 ANQGSEA. Trimming left V 4 bases short and J 0 bases short, with 9 bases between. This CDR3 comprises 14 residues.

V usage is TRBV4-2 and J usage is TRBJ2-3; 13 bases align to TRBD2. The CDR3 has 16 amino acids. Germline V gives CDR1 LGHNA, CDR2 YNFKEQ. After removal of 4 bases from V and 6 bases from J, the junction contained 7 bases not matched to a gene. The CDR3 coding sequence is TGTGCCAGCAGCCCGGGACTAGCGGGAAGGGGGGATACGCAGTATTTT. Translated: CASSPGLAGRGDTQYF.

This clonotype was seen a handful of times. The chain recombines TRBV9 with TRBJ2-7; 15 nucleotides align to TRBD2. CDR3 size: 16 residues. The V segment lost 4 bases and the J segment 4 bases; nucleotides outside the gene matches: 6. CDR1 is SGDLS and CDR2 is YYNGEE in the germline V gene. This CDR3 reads CASSPPGTSGRYEQYF. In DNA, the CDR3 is TGTGCCAGCAGCCCCCCGGGGACTAGCGGGAGGTACGAGCAGTACTTC.

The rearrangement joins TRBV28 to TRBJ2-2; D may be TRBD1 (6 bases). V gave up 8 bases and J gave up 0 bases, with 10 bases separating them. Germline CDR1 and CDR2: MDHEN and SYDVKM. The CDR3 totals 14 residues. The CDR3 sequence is CASGGHTNTGELFF. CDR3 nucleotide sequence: TGTGCCAGCGGGGGACACACGAACACCGGGGAGCTGTTTTTT.

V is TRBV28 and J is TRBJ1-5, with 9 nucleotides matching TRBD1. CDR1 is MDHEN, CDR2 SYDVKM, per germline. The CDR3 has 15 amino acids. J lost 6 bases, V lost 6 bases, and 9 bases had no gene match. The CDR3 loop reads CASRGTGSISQPQHF. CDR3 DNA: TGTGCCAGCAGGGGGACAGGGAGTATAAGTCAGCCCCAGCATTTT.

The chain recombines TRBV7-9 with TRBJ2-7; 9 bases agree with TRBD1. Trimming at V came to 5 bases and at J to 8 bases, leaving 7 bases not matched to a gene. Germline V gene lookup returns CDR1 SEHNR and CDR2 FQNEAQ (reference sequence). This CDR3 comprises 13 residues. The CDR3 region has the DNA TGTGCCAGCAGCCCTGGACAGGGGAGGAAGCAGTACTTC. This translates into CASSPGQGRKQYF.

The CDR3 loop is CASSSVSGRRNEQYF. CDR3 nucleotide sequence: TGTGCCAGCAGTTCCGTTAGCGGGAGGAGGAACGAGCAGTACTTC. The V and J genes are TRBV28 and TRBJ2-7; 10 nucleotides agree with TRBD2. Germline V gene lookup returns CDR1 MDHEN and CDR2 SYDVKM. V lost 4 bases to trimming and J lost 5 bases; unmatched junction nucleotides: 8. This CDR3 has 15 residues.

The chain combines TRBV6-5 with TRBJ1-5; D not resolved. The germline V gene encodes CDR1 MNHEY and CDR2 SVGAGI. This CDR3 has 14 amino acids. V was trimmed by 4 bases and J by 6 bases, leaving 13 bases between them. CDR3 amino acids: CASSSAPWSQPQHF. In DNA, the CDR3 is TGTGCCAGCAGTTCCGCTCCTTGGAGTCAGCCCCAGCATTTT.

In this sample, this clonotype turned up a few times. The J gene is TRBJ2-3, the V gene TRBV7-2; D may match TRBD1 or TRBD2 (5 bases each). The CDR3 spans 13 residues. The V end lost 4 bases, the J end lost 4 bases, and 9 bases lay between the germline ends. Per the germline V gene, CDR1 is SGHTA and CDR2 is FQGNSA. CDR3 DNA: TGTGCCAGCAGCTGGGACGGCCCAGATACGCAGTATTTT. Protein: CASSWDGPDTQYF. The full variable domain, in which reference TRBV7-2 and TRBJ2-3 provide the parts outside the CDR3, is GAGVSQSPSNKVTEKGKDVELRCDPISGHTALYWYRQSLGQGLEFLIYFQGNSAPDKSGLPSDRFSAERTGGSVSTLTIQRTQQEDSAVYLCASSWDGPDTQYFGPGTRLTVL.

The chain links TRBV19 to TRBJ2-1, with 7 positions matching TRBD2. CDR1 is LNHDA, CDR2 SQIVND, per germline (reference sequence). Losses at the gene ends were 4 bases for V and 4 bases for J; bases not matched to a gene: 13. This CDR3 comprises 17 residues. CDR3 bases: TGTGCCAGTAGTAACCCTGGGGGGGAACGCCCTTACAATGAGCAGTTCTTC. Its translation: CASSNPGGERPYNEQFF.

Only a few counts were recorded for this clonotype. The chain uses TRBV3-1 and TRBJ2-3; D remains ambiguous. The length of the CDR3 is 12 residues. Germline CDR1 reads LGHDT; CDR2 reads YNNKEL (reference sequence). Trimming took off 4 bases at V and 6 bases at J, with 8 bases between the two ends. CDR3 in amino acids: CASSPLWDTQYF. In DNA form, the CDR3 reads TGTGCCAGCAGCCCTTTATGGGATACGCAGTATTTT.

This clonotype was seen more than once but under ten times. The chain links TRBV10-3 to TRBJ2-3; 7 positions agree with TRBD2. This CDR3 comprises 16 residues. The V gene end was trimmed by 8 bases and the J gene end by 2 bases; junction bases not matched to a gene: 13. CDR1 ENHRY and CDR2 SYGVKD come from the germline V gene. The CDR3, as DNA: TGTGCCATCCGGAGGGAGGGCCACTTATCCACAGATACGCAGTATTTT. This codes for CAIRREGHLSTDTQYF.

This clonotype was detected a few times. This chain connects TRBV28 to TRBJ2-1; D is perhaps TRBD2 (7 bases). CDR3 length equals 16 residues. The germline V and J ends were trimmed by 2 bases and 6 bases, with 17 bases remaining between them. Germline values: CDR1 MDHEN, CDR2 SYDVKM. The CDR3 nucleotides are TGTGCCAGCAGTTTACCCTTAGGGGGGAGGGCCAATGAGCAGTTCTTC. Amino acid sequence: CASSLPLGGRANEQFF.

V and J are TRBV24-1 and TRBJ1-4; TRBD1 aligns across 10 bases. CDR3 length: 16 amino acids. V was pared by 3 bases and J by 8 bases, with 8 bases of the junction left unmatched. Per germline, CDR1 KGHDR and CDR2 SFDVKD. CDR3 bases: TGTGCCACCAGTGATGCCCGACAGGGGGCCAAGGAAAAACTGTTTTTT. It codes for CATSDARQGAKEKLFF.

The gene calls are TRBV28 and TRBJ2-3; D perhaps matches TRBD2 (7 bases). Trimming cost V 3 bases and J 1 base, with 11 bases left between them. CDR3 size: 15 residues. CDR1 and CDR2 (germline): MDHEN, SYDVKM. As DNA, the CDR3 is TGTGCCAGCAGTTTGGCGGGGGCTGGCACAGATACGCAGTATTTT. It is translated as CASSLAGAGTDTQYF.

CDR3 amino acids: CSVEGSISPRGTDTQYF. The CDR3, as DNA: TGCAGCGTTGAAGGCTCCATCTCCCCCCGGGGCACAGATACGCAGTATTTT. The V and J genes are TRBV29-1 and TRBJ2-3, with no clear D. V was clipped by 1 base and J by 1 base, with 18 bases between them. CDR1 is SQVTM and CDR2 is ANQGSEA in the germline V gene. CDR3 length: 17 residues.